Presented here are 27 T cell receptor beta chains from one specimen sequenced in a study of T cells in Graves' hyperthyroidism and ophthalmopathy. Researchers amplified the TCR beta CDR3 regions from RNA transcripts. Researchers ran a first-round RT-PCR on the TCR CDR3 using the HTBI primer set. TCRdb reanalysed the multiplex PCR reads using MiXCR and keeps one entry per CDR3 protein. The sample has 400,000 to 550,000 distinct CDR3 sequences; approximately 14% are singletons. The sample taken for sequencing was blood. These receptors were taken from a woman aged 18-35 years with Graves' hyperthyroidism.

The sample holds many counts of this clonotype. V is TRBV5-1 and J is TRBJ1-3; D is ambiguous. The CDR3 length is 14 residues. In germline, CDR1 is SGHRS, CDR2 YFSETQ. V lost 0 bases and J 0 bases, leaving 4 bases between the germline ends. CDR3 amino acids: CASSLELSGNTIYF. CDR3 sequence (DNA): TGCGCCAGCAGCTTGGAGCTCTCTGGAAACACCATATATTTT.

V gene TRBV7-2 combines with J gene TRBJ2-4, with 9 bases matching TRBD1. Germline loops: CDR1 SGHTA, CDR2 FQGNSA. CDR3 length: 15 amino acids. With 5 bases clipped from V and 4 bases from J, the junction kept 6 bases outside the gene matches. The CDR3 region is CASSARTGEKNIQYF. The CDR3 coding sequence is TGTGCCAGCAGCGCCCGGACAGGGGAGAAAAACATTCAGTACTTC.

This clonotype came up a few times. The chain carries TRBV5-1 and TRBJ1-3; no reliable D call. Germline V lookup: CDR1 SGHRS, CDR2 YFSETQ. The CDR3 covers 11 residues. V was trimmed by 7 bases and J by 4 bases, leaving 6 bases between them. CDR3: CASAIGNTIYF. As DNA, the CDR3 is TGCGCCAGCGCCATAGGAAACACCATATATTTT. Full variable domain (remainder filled in from reference TRBV5-1 and TRBJ1-3): KAGVTQTPRYLIKTRGQQVTLSCSPISGHRSVSWYQQTPGQGLQFLFEYFSETQRNKGNFPGRFSGRQFSNSRSEMNVSTLELGDSALYLCASAIGNTIYFGEGSWLTVV.

This rearrangement joins TRBV20-1 to TRBJ1-1; TRBD1 matches 9 bases. This CDR3 comprises 12 residues. The germline V gene encodes CDR1 DFQATT and CDR2 SNEGSKA (reference sequence). For the CDR3, the DNA is TGCAGAGGCGACAGGGGGGGCACTGAAGCTTTCTTT. Its translation is CRGDRGGTEAFF.

This clonotype was found many times. The gene calls are TRBV12-3 or TRBV12-4 and TRBJ1-1; a possible D gene is TRBD1 (6 bases). The V end was cut by 1 base, the J end by 8 bases, with 14 bases between. The CDR3 loop spans 14 amino acids. The CDR3 spells CASSLGLTGTEAFF. CDR3 in DNA: TGTGCCAGCAGTTTAGGGTTAACCGGGACAGAAGCTTTCTTT.

This clonotype has just a few counts. The chain has TRBV5-4 and TRBJ1-1; D is unclear. V lost 0 bases and J lost 4, with 7 bases in between. Germline CDR1 SGHNT, CDR2 YYREEE (reference sequence). The CDR3 contains 13 residues. The CDR3: CASSLESSTEAFF. The CDR3 bases are TGTGCCAGCAGCTTGGAATCCAGCACTGAAGCTTTCTTT. Together with reference TRBV5-4 and TRBJ1-1, the CDR3 gives the full variable domain: ETGVTQSPTHLIKTRGQQVTLRCSSQSGHNTVSWYQQALGQGPQFIFQYYREEENGRGNFPPRFSGLQFPNYSSELNVNALELDDSALYLCASSLESSTEAFFGQGTRLTVV.

This clonotype showed up many times. The J gene is TRBJ1-1, the V gene TRBV18; the match to TRBD1 covers 7 bases. Trimming removed 6 bases from V and 8 bases from J; junction bases left unmatched: 6. In germline, CDR1 is KGHSH, CDR2 LQKENI. CDR3 length: 12 amino acids. CDR3 sequence (DNA): TGTGCCAGCTCCCCCTCAGGGGGGGAAGCTTTCTTT. It specifies CASSPSGGEAFF.

This clonotype was detected many times. The V and J genes are TRBV2 and TRBJ2-5; 7 bases are shared with TRBD1. V shed 4 bases, J shed 4 bases, and the junction held 3 bases outside the gene matches. The CDR3 runs 13 residues. CDR1 and CDR2 from the germline V gene are SNHLY and FYNNEI. DNA of the CDR3: TGTGCCAGCAGTGGACAGGGCCCAGAGACCCAGTACTTC. The encoded protein is CASSGQGPETQYF.

Ten or more counts support this clonotype. The rearrangement uses TRBV18 and TRBJ2-5, with 9 bases matching TRBD1. Germline assignment: CDR1 KGHSH and CDR2 LQKENI. V trimming: 6 bases; J trimming: 1 base; junction bases outside the gene matches: 6. The length of the CDR3 is 15 residues. DNA of the CDR3: TGTGCCAGCTCCCCTCGGGACAGGGTCCAAGAGACCCAGTACTTC. Encoded protein: CASSPRDRVQETQYF.

This clonotype was seen at least ten times. The V and J genes are TRBV4-1 and TRBJ1-1; TRBD1 matches 9 bases. Germline values: CDR1 MGHRA, CDR2 YSYEKL. With V trimmed by 2 bases and J by 4 bases, 2 bases remained unmatched. The CDR3 covers 14 residues. CDR3 amino acids: CASSQKTGGTEAFF. The CDR3 DNA reads TGCGCCAGCAGCCAAAAGACAGGGGGCACTGAAGCTTTCTTT.

This clonotype was counted ten times or more. This chain connects TRBV20-1 to TRBJ2-7; D ambiguous. Germline V gives CDR1 DFQATT, CDR2 SNEGSKA (reference sequence). V was clipped by 1 base and J by 3 bases, with 4 bases between them. This CDR3 is built from 11 residues. Here the CDR3 DNA reads TGCAGTGCTAGAGGGGGCTACGAGCAGTACGTC. Encoded protein: CSARGGYEQYV.

This clonotype has a count of ten or more. The rearrangement joins TRBV5-6 to TRBJ2-1; D unresolved. This CDR3 is 15 amino acids long. In germline, CDR1 is SGHDT, CDR2 YYEEEE. Trimming took 0 bases from V and 8 from J, leaving 15 bases between them. The CDR3: CASSLALSGWDEQFF. The CDR3 DNA reads as TGTGCCAGCAGCTTGGCCCTTTCCGGGTGGGATGAGCAGTTCTTC. Filled out from reference TRBV5-6 and TRBJ2-1, the complete variable domain reads DAGVTQSPTHLIKTRGQQVTLRCSPKSGHDTVSWYQQALGQGPQFIFQYYEEEERQRGNFPDRFSGHQFPNYSSELNVNALLLGDSALYLCASSLALSGWDEQFFGPGTRLTVL.

This clonotype has only a few counts. This chain joins TRBV20-1 and TRBJ2-1; a weak D match, TRBD1 (6 bases). Trimming removed 3 bases at V and 9 bases at J, with 18 bases between. In germline, CDR1 is DFQATT, CDR2 SNEGSKA (reference sequence). The CDR3 totals 14 residues. This CDR3 reads CSASYQGRMGEQFF. As DNA, the CDR3 is TGCAGTGCTAGCTACCAGGGGCGTATGGGTGAGCAGTTCTTC.

This clonotype was seen just once. The chain links TRBV10-2 to TRBJ2-3, with TRBD2 matching over 9 bases. J gave up 6 bases and V 6 bases, and 10 bases lay outside the gene matches. The CDR3 loop spans 15 amino acids. Germline CDR1 reads WSHSY; CDR2 reads SAAADI. The DNA for the CDR3 is TGCGCCAGCAGGGGGGGACTAGCCGGGGCGGATACGCAGTATTTT. It translates to CASRGGLAGADTQYF.

This clonotype appeared many times. This chain joins TRBV7-9 and TRBJ2-7; a weak D match, TRBD2 (5 bases). The length of the CDR3 is 16 residues. The germline V gene encodes CDR1 SEHNR and CDR2 FQNEAQ (reference sequence). Trimming took off 4 bases at V and 2 bases at J, with 18 bases between the two ends. The CDR3 sequence: CASSSPEELAAYEQYF. In DNA, the CDR3 is TGTGCCAGCAGCTCGCCGGAGGAGCTCGCAGCCTACGAGCAGTACTTC.

This clonotype was seen a handful of times. A much bigger clone sits one base away, suggesting this may be a read error. This CDR3 fails to terminate in the conserved phenylalanine or tryptophan, so it likely reflects a read error. No DNA is shown, since the ends of the CDR3 on it are uncertain; the CDR3 is the one TCRdb lists. This sequence joins TRBV30 and TRBJ2-5. The CDR3 extends over 13 residues, inclusive of both ends. Germline values: CDR1 GTSNPN, CDR2 SVGIG (reference sequence). The CDR3 region is CAWSKGFLETQYL.

This clonotype has a count of ten or more. This rearrangement joins TRBV3-1 to TRBJ1-1; D call uncertain. Trimming removed 0 bases from V and 1 base from J, with 6 bases in between. Germline CDR1 reads LGHDT; CDR2 reads YNNKEL (reference sequence). The CDR3 extends over 14 amino acids. CDR3 sequence reads: CASSQENGNTEAFF. The CDR3 nucleotides read TGTGCCAGCAGCCAAGAAAACGGGAACACTGAAGCTTTCTTT.

This clonotype occurred many times. The chain links TRBV30 to TRBJ1-6; the match to TRBD1 covers 7 bases. V dropped 4 bases and J dropped 7; count of bases not matched to a gene: 10. This CDR3 has 15 residues. The germline CDR1 and CDR2 sequences are GTSNPN and SVGIG (reference sequence). The CDR3 loop reads CAWTGDRGKNSPLHF. Written as DNA, the CDR3 is TGTGCCTGGACCGGGGACAGAGGGAAAAATTCACCCCTCCACTTT.

This clonotype was recorded at least ten times. This rearrangement joins TRBV2 to TRBJ2-3; no reliable D call. With 3 bases removed from V and 0 bases from J, the gap between germline ends came to 4 bases. Germline CDR1 SNHLY, CDR2 FYNNEI. This CDR3 has 13 amino acids. Here the CDR3 reads CASSDLSTDTQYF. The CDR3 region has the DNA TGTGCCAGCAGTGACTTGAGCACAGATACGCAGTATTTT.

This clonotype was recorded at least ten times. The V gene is TRBV12-3 or TRBV12-4, the J gene TRBJ2-3, with 8 bases that match TRBD1. The CDR3 runs to 15 residues. V lost 5 bases to trimming and J lost 2 bases; unmatched junction nucleotides: 6. This chain's CDR3 is CASSPGQGPTDTQYF. DNA for the CDR3: TGTGCCAGCAGTCCCGGACAGGGACCCACAGATACGCAGTATTTT.

The table lists this clonotype with many counts. The rearrangement links TRBV6-2 or TRBV6-3 to TRBJ1-6; D not certain. V lost 2 bases to trimming and J lost 2 bases, with 13 bases between them. The CDR3 length is 17 residues. Germline V gene data show CDR1 as MNHEY and CDR2 as SVGEGT. The CDR3 is CASSYRTVNTYNSPLHF. CDR3 in DNA: TGTGCCAGCAGTTACCGGACGGTGAATACCTATAATTCACCCCTCCACTTT.

V usage is TRBV30 and J usage is TRBJ2-3, with no clear D. The CDR3 contains 10 residues. The germline CDR1 and CDR2 sequences are GTSNPN and SVGIG (reference sequence). The CDR3 nucleotides read TGTGCGTGGGGTTTAGATACGCAGTATTTT. Amino acid sequence: CAWGLDTQYF.

This clonotype occurred many times. V is TRBV10-3 and J is TRBJ2-7, with TRBD1 matching 8 bases. The CDR3 spans 14 residues. The V gene's germline CDR1 is ENHRY and CDR2 SYGVKD. After removal of 3 bases from V and 4 bases from J, the junction contained 5 bases not matched to a gene. CDR3 amino acids: CAISDGTGSYEQYV. In DNA form, the CDR3 reads TGTGCCATCAGTGATGGGACAGGCTCTTACGAGCAGTACGTC.

This clonotype was seen ten or more times. The CDR3 coding sequence is TGTGCCACCAGCAGGGGACACGAGAACACTGAAGCTTTCTTT. Translation gives CATSRGHENTEAFF. The rearrangement links TRBV15 to TRBJ1-1; D perhaps matches TRBD1 (6 bases). V shed 3 bases and J shed 1 base, with 9 bases lying between them. There are 14 residues in the CDR3. CDR1 and CDR2 (germline): LNHNV, YYDKDF (reference sequence).

Regarding this clonotype: This sequence may be a read error, since a much larger clone differs from it by one base. The rearrangement links TRBV12-3 or TRBV12-4 to TRBJ1-2, with D unresolved. Trimming removed 6 bases at V and 4 bases at J, with 21 bases between. The CDR3 contains 16 residues. CDR3 in DNA: TGTGCCAGCAGCCTACCTACCCCGTCGAACCGCTATGGCTACACCTTC. Translating it yields CASSLPTPSNRYGYTF.

This clonotype was counted only a few times. J is TRBJ1-5 and V is TRBV6-2 or TRBV6-3; perhaps TRBD1 as D (6 bases). The CDR3 contains 14 residues. The germline gives CDR1 MNHEY, CDR2 SVGEGT. Trimming shortened V by 5 bases and J by 6 bases, and 14 bases separated the two germline ends. The CDR3 sequence: CASSPAGAGQPQHF. The CDR3 DNA reads TGTGCCAGCAGTCCTGCGGGGGCGGGTCAGCCCCAGCATTTT.

This clonotype was picked up many times. The V gene is TRBV10-1, the J gene TRBJ2-5; 10 nucleotides line up with TRBD1. The CDR3 has 15 residues. V trimming: 2 bases; J trimming: 0 bases; junction bases outside the gene matches: 0. Germline V gene data show CDR1 as WNHNN and CDR2 as SYGVQD (reference sequence). CDR3 DNA sequence: TGCGCCAGCAGTGAGGGACAGGGGGACCAAGAGACCCAGTACTTC. It encodes CASSEGQGDQETQYF.